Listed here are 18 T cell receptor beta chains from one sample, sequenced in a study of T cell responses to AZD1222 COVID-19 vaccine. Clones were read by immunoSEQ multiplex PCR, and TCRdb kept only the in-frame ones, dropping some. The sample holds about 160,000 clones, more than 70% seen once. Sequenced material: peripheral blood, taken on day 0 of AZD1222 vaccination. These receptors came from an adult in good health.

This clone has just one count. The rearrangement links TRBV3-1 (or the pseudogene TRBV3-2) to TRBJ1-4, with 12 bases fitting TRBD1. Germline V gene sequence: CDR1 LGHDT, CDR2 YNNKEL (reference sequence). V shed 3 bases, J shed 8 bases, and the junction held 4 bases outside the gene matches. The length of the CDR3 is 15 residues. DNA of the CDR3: TGTGCCAGCAGCCATACCGGGACAGGGGGCGAAAAACTGTTTTTT. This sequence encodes CASSHTGTGGEKLFF.

CDR3 region: CASSAQYNEQFF. The CDR3 nucleotides read TGTGCCAGCAGTGCCCAGTACAATGAGCAGTTCTTC. This chain joins TRBV2 and TRBJ2-1; the D is unclear. CDR3 size: 12 residues. The V gene's germline CDR1 is SNHLY and CDR2 FYNNEI. V was shortened by 4 bases and J by 4 bases, with 5 bases between the two germline ends.

The CDR3 reads CASSLAEGEELFF. In DNA form, the CDR3 reads TGTGCCAGCAGCTTGGCTGAAGGGGAGGAACTGTTTTTT. V usage is TRBV11-3 and J usage is TRBJ1-4, with D possibly TRBD1 on 5 matching bases. V lost 3 bases and J lost 12, with 14 bases in between. CDR3 length: 13 residues. CDR1 and CDR2 from the germline V gene are SGHNT and YENEEA.

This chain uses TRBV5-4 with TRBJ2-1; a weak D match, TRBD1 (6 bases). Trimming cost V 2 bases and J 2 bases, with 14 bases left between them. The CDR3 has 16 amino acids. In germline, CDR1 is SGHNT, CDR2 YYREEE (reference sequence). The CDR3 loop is CASSLEGVPAYNEQFF. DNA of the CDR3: TGTGCCAGCAGCTTAGAGGGGGTCCCGGCCTACAATGAGCAGTTCTTC.

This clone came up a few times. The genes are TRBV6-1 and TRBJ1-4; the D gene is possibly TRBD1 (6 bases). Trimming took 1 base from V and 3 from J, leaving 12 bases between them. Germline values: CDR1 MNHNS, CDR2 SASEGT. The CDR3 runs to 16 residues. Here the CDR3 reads CASSEVQGSANEKLFF. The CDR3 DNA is TGTGCCAGCAGTGAAGTTCAGGGGTCTGCTAATGAAAAACTGTTTTTT.

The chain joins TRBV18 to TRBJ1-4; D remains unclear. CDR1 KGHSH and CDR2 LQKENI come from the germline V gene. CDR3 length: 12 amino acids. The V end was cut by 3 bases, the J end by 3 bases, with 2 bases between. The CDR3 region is CASSPSNEKLFF. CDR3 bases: TGTGCCAGCTCACCCTCTAATGAAAAACTGTTTTTT. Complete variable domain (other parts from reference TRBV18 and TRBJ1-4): NAGVMQNPRHLVRRRGQEARLRCSPMKGHSHVYWYRQLPEEGLKFMVYLQKENIIDESGMPKERFSAEFPKEGPSILRIQQVVRGDSAAYFCASSPSNEKLFFGSGTQLSVL.

CDR3 loop: CATSDWDGEKLFF. CDR3 nucleotide sequence: TGTGCCACCAGTGATTGGGACGGGGAAAAACTGTTTTTT. This sequence joins TRBV24-1 and TRBJ1-4; D possibly corresponds to TRBD1 (5 bases). Between the trimmed V and J ends, which lost 2 bases and 8 bases, there was a span of 8 bases. Germline V gives CDR1 KGHDR, CDR2 SFDVKD. The CDR3 is 13 amino acids.

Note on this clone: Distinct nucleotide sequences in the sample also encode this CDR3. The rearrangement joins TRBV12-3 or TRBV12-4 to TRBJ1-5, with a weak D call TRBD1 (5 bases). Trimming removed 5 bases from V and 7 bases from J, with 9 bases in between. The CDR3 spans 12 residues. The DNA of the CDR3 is TGTGCCAGCAGTCCCCAGGGCCAGCCCCAGCATTTT. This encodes CASSPQGQPQHF.

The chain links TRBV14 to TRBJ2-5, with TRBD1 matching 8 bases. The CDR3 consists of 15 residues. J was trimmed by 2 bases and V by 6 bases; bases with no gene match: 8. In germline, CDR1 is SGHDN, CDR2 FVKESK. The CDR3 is CASRTGTGSQETQYF. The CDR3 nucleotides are TGTGCCAGCAGAACCGGGACAGGATCACAAGAGACCCAGTACTTC.

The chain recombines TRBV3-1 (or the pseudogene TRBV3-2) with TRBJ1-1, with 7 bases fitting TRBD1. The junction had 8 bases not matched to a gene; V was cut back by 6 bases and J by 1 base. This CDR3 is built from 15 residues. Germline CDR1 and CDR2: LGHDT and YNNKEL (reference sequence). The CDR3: CASSLKGAGNTEAFF. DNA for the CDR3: TGTGCCAGCAGTCTAAAGGGGGCGGGGAACACTGAAGCTTTCTTT.

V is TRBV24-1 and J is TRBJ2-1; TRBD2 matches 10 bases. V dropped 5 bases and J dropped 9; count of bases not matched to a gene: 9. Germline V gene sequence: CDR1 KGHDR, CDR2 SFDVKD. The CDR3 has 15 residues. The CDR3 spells CATSGQAGGSGEQFF. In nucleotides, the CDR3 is TGTGCCACCAGTGGTCAAGCGGGGGGGTCGGGTGAGCAGTTCTTC.

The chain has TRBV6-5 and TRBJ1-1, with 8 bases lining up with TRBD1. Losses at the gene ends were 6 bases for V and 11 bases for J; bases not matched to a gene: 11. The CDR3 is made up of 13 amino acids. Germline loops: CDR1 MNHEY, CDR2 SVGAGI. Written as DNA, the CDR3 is TGTGCCAGCAGCTGGTGGACAGGGAGAGAGGCTTTCTTT. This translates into CASSWWTGREAFF.

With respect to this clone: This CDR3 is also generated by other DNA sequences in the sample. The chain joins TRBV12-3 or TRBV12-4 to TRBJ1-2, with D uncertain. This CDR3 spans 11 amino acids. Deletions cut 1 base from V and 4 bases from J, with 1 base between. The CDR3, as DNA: TGTGCCAGCAGTTTAGGCTATGGCTACACCTTC. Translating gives CASSLGYGYTF.

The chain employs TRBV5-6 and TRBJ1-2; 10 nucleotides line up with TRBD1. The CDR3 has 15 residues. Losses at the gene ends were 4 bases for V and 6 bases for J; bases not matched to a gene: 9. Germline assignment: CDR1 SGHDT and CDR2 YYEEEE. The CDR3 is CASSRISGTGDGYTF. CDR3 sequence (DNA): TGTGCCAGCAGCCGAATCTCCGGGACAGGGGATGGCTACACCTTC.

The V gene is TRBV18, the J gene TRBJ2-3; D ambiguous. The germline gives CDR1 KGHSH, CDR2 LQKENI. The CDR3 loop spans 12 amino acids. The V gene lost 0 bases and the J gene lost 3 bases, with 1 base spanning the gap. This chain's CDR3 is CASSPPTDTQYF. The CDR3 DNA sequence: TGTGCCAGCTCACCACCGACAGATACGCAGTATTTT.

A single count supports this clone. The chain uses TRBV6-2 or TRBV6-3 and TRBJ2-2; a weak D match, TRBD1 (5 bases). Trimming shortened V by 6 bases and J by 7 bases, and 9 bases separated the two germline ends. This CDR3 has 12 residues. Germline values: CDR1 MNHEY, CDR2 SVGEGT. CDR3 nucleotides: TGTGCCAGCAGCGCAGGGCACGGGGAGCTGTTTTTT. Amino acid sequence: CASSAGHGELFF.

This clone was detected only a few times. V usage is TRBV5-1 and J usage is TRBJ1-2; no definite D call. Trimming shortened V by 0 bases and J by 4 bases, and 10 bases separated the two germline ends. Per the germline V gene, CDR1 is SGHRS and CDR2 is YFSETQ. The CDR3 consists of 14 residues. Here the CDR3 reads CASSLDGNLYGYTF. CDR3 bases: TGCGCCAGCAGCTTGGACGGGAACCTCTATGGCTACACCTTC.

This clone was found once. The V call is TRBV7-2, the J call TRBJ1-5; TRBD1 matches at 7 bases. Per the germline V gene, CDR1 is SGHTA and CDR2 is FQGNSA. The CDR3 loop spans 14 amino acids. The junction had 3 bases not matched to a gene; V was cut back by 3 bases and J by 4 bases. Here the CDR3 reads CASSFSGGNQPQHF. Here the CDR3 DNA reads TGTGCCAGCAGCTTTTCAGGGGGGAATCAGCCCCAGCATTTT.